This T cell receptor beta chain is from a study of CD8+CD57+ T cells in acquired aplastic anemia. The germline gives CDR1 SGHVS, CDR2 FQNEAQ. The ends were cut back, 0 bases at V and 0 bases at J, with 11 bases in the middle. The CDR3 spans 16 residues. Study-wide results and limits: The study identified about 30 CD8+ CDR3 sequences shared by patients and controls.

CDR3 and TCR beta VDJ profiling relied on genomic DNA as the template. TCRdb reanalysed the reads using MiXCR and keeps one entry per CDR3 protein. The table lists under 200,000 distinct CDR3 sequences, 47% of them singletons. Sequencing involved patients with CD8+CD57+ cell expansion previously shown by flow cytometry. Remarks on this clonotype: Its antigen is as yet unknown.

V usage is TRBV7-8 and J usage is TRBJ2-5; unclear D gene. This clonotype originated in a human donor with aplastic anemia. Sequenced material: sorted CD4+, CD8+, or CD8+CD57+ T cells (not recorded which) from PBMCs. The CDR3 nucleotides read TGTGCCAGCAGCTTAGCCCCATTGGGGAACCAAGAGACCCAGTACTTC. Translating gives CASSLAPLGNQETQYF.